This TCR beta chain was documented in a study of cytomegalovirus exposure and HLA in healthy donors. Primers: 60 Vbeta forward and 13 Jbeta reverse. Using immunoSEQ multiplex PCR, the repertoire was profiled, and TCRdb retains in-frame clones only, with some absent. Found here are approximately 140,000 clones, over 70% of them singletons; the top ten hold roughly 1%. The CDR3 extends over 11 amino acids. CDR1 and CDR2 (germline): SQVTM, ANQGSEA. Study outcomes and limitations: TCR beta V- and J-gene trimming was later associated with a missense DCLRE1C variant. A later analysis associated under 20,000 TCR beta sequences with HLA alleles at a 0.05 false discovery rate. Apart from CMV serostatus, no immune exposure information was available.

The table lists this clone with a few counts. Antigen unknown. When sampled, the donors appeared nominally healthy, though they likely had unrecorded immune exposures. The chain couples TRBV29-1 to TRBJ1-1; tentative D call: TRBD1 (6 bases). Input material: PBMCs. This TCR derives from a man in his late teens or twenties in good health and CMV-seronegative. Here the CDR3 reads CKVGTPTEAFF. As DNA, the CDR3 is TGCAAGGTTGGGACACCAACCGAAGCTTTCTTT.